This T cell receptor (beta chain) was retrieved from a study of Ad26.COV2.S vaccination and SARS-CoV-2 variants. Whole-study context: Intramuscular Ad26.COV2.S at 5x10^10 or 1x10^11 viral particles. Study outcomes and limitations: The study found higher spike-specific TCR breadth in vaccine than placebo recipients. With respect to non-spike TCR breadth, vaccine and placebo recipients were similar.

The CDR3 has 14 amino acids. V was pared by 6 bases and J by 6 bases, with 14 bases between. CDR1 is WSHSY, CDR2 SAAADI, per germline. This clone was recorded only once. Its matching antigen is unknown. Repertoires were generated with immunoSEQ multiplex PCR, while TCRdb's copy carries only in-frame clones and drops some. The data contain about 480,000 clones, around nine tenths of them singletons. The treatment denotes: some 20 received Ad26.COV2.S at low or high dose, single or two shots; about 5 received placebo; per-sample allocation not given. Sampling took place 63 days after the first vaccine or placebo injection.

V usage is TRBV10-2 and J usage is TRBJ1-4; the D gene is possibly TRBD1 (6 bases). The sample consisted of peripheral blood, taken in a trial of Ad26.COV2.S vaccine versus placebo. The source is a person aged 18-65 years who received the Ad26.COV2.S COVID-19 vaccine or a placebo. CDR3 sequence: CASRGTGGYEKLFF. DNA of the CDR3: TGCGCCAGCAGGGGGACGGGGGGCTATGAAAAACTGTTTTTT.